The rows below give T cell receptor beta chains drawn from one sample of a study of shared T cell receptors in the human thymus. Measured with immunoSEQ multiplex PCR; TCRdb has only the in-frame clones, and not every one. The sample records about 730,000 clones, 80% to 90% being singletons. Separately, the same data were catalogued under a study of human thymus T cells.

The sequencing input was thymocytes. These receptors were obtained from a girl under three years old with a congenital heart defect. Each CDR3 is given with its conserved first and last residue. D genes are given only for firm matches. Not all rows give a size; the values are once, few, many and, for expanded clones, a class.

>TRBV21-1|TRBJ1-2|-|-
TGTGCCAGCAGCAATAGACGGGGGTATGGCTACACCTTC
CASSNRRGYGYTF
>TRBV5-1|TRBJ2-4|-|-
TGCGCCAGAGCTTGGACCGACCGCGGGACAGCACTAGCCAAAAACATTCAGTACTTC
CARAWTDRGTALAKNIQYF
>TRBV7-3|TRBJ2-7|-|-
TGTGCCAGCGAGGGCTCCTACGAGCAGTACTTC
CASEGSYEQYF
>TRBV7-8|TRBJ2-7|-|TRBD1
TGTGCCAGCGGTAGACAAAGCAGGGGGTTATTGACGTACGAGCAGTACTTC
CASGRQSRGLLTYEQYF
>TRBV27|TRBJ1-1|-|-
TGTGCCAGCAGTTTAGAAATGTACGGCCAGGGAAATAGCATGAACACTGAAGCTTTCTTT
CASSLEMYGQGNSMNTEAFF
>TRBV10-3|TRBJ1-5|-|-
TGTGCCATCAGTGACGCGCTCCATCAGCCCCAGCATTTT
CAISDALHQPQHF
>TRBV28|TRBJ2-7|-|-
TGTGCCAGCAGTTTACATTGCGGGGCTATCCACGAGCAGTACTTC
CASSLHCGAIHEQYF
>TRBV28|TRBJ2-6|-|TRBD1
TGTGCCAGCAGCATTCACCTCCCTCAGGGACCTAAAGACAGGGCTGGGGCCAACGTCCTGACTTTC
CASSIHLPQGPKDRAGANVLTF
>TRBV7-9|TRBJ1-1|-|TRBD1
TGTGCCAGCAGCGAGTCTGACAGGGGAGTAACTGAAGCTTTCTTT
CASSESDRGVTEAFF
>TRBV6-1|TRBJ1-1|-|-
TGTGCCAGCAGTGTGCGACGGGAGAACACTGAAGCTTTCTTT
CASSVRRENTEAFF
>TRBV27|TRBJ1-1|once|-
TGTGCCAGCAGTTTATTCGGACAAAACATGAACACTGAAGCTTTCTTT
CASSLFGQNMNTEAFF